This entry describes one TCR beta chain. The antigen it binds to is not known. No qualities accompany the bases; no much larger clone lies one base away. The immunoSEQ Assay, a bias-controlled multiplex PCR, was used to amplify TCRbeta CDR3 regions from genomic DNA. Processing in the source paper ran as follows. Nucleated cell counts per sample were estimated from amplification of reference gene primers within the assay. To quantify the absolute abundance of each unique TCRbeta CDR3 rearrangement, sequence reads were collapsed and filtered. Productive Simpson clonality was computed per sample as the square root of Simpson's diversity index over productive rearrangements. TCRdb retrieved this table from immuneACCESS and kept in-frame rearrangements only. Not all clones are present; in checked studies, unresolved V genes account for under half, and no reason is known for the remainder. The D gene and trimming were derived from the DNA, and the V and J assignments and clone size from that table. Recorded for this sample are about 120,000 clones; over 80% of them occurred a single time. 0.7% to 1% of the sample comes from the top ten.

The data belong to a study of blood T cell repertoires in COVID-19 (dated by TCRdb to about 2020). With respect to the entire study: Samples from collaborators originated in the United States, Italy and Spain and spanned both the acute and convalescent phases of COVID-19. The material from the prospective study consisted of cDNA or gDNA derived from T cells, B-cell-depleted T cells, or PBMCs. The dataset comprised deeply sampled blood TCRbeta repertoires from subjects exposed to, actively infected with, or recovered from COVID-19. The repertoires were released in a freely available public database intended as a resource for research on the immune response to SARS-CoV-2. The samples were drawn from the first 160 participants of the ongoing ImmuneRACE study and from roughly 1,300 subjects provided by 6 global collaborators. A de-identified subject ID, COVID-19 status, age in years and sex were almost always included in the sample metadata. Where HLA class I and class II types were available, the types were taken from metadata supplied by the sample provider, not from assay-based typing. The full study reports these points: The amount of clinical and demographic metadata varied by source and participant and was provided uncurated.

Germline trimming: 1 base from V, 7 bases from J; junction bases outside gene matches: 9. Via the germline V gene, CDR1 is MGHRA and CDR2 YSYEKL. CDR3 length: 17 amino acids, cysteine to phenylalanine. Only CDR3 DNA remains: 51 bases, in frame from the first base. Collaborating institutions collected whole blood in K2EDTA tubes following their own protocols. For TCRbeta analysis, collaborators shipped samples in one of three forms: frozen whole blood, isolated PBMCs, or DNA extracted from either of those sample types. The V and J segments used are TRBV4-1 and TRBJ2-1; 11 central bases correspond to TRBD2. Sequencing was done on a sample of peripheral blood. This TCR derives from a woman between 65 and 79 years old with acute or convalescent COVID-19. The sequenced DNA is TGCGCCAGCAGCCAAGGACTAGCGGGACTCATGGTGAATGAGCAGTTCTTC. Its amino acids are CASSQGLAGLMVNEQFF.